The sequence of this T cell receptor beta chain was determined in a study of cytomegalovirus exposure and HLA in healthy donors. Study overall: As an earlier analysis found, some 180 million T cells yielded over 95 million unique TCR beta sequences.

The PCR was carried out with 60 Vbeta primers and 13 Jbeta primers. The protocol was immunoSEQ multiplex PCR, while the TCRdb copy is restricted to in-frame clones and leaves out a portion. The sample shows approximately 160,000 clones, roughly 71% of them seen only once. Study results and caveats: A classifier reportedly called cytomegalovirus status with high sensitivity and specificity. Earlier analysis looked at TCR beta V segments, and most were productive about 87% or about 30% of the time. Rare sequences made up most TCRs, while some public TCRs were found in many donors.

To note about this clone: Its cognate antigen is unknown.

The CDR3 is 15 residues long. The V end lost 11 bases, the J end lost 2 bases, and 20 bases lay between the germline ends. The germline gives CDR1 ENHRY, CDR2 SYGVKD. The sequence was collected from a male donor in good health and CMV-seropositive. V usage is TRBV10-3 and J usage is TRBJ2-3; weak D call: TRBD2 (6 bases). The source material was PBMCs. The CDR3 loop reads CAVGRDSVNTDTQYF. As DNA, the CDR3 is TGTGCCGTCGGAAGGGACTCCGTTAACACAGATACGCAGTATTTT.